This T cell receptor (beta chain) comes out of a study of blood T cells in healthy people across ages. Germline CDR1 reads LGHDT; CDR2 reads YNNKEL (reference sequence). The V end lost 1 base, the J end lost 1 base, and 5 bases lay between the germline ends. This CDR3 is built from 14 residues. A J-beta primer mix and a sample-barcoded 5' primer were used in a second PCR of roughly 6 to 12 cycles. Carrying 12 random nucleotides, a template-switch adaptor labeled each individual cDNA molecule. TCRdb reprocessed the 5' RACE reads with MiXCR, giving one entry per CDR3 protein. This sample has almost 1 million distinct CDR3 sequences, with about 53% found just once.

The chain has TRBV3-1 and TRBJ2-4, with D unresolved. The receptor was derived from an older woman in good health. The specimen sequenced was blood. In nucleotides, the CDR3 is TGTGCCAGCAGCCAAGTGAAGGCCAAAAACATTCAGTACTTC. As protein: CASSQVKAKNIQYF.